The 2 T cell receptor beta chains below come from one sample, sequenced in a study of blood T cell repertoires in COVID-19. Some clones are missing from TCRdb's copy, which holds only in-frame ones; the method was immunoSEQ multiplex PCR. The sample includes about 52,000 clones, just under 90% of them seen just once. Sequences were obtained from peripheral blood. The receptors here all came from a man older than 75 with active or convalescent COVID-19.

The chain combines TRBV5-6 with TRBJ1-2; D is possibly TRBD1 (5 bases). In germline, CDR1 is SGHDT, CDR2 YYEEEE. Trimming removed 4 bases at V and 7 bases at J, with 11 bases between. The CDR3 extends over 12 amino acids. The DNA of the CDR3 is TGTGCCAGCAGCCCTCAGGGATCTGGCTACACCTTC. It translates to CASSPQGSGYTF.

The V gene is TRBV19, the J gene TRBJ2-3, with a weak D call TRBD2 (6 bases). V was clipped by 3 bases and J by 3 bases, with 7 bases between them. CDR1 is LNHDA and CDR2 is SQIVND in the germline V gene (reference sequence). The CDR3 sequence is 13 residues long. CDR3 in DNA: TGTGCCAGTAGTATTCGGGGGACAGATACGCAGTATTTT. Translating it yields CASSIRGTDTQYF. The whole variable domain, filled in from reference TRBV19 and TRBJ2-3, reads DGGITQSPKYLFRKEGQNVTLSCEQNLNHDAMYWYRQDPGQGLRLIYYSQIVNDFQKGDIAEGYSVSREKKESFPLTVTSAQKNPTAFYLCASSIRGTDTQYFGPGTRLTVL.